These T cell receptor beta chains were read from a single sample in a study of lymphopenia after photon versus proton radiotherapy. Sequencing was performed with immunoSEQ multiplex PCR; in TCRdb, only in-frame clones are kept and a portion is missing. Of approximately 21,000 clones listed, around 85% are singletons. The specimen comprised peripheral blood, sampled from a patient treated with photon-based radiotherapy. These receptors all come from a man between 60 and 75 years old with pancreatic cancer. CDR3s include the opening cysteine and the closing phenylalanine or tryptophan. A D gene is named only where the DNA matches it firmly. A clone size is listed for some rows: how often the clone was seen (once, few, many), or a class if it is expanded.

V gene: TRBV5-1
J gene: TRBJ2-1
CDR3 length: 17
D gene: NA
clone size: NA
CDR3 protein: CASSLGLGGVTYNEQFF
CDR3 DNA: TGCGCCAGCAGCTTGGGCCTCGGCGGGGTCACCTACAATGAGCAGTTCTTC

V gene: TRBV5-1
J gene: TRBJ1-6
CDR3 length: 16
D gene: TRBD1
clone size: NA
CDR3 protein: CASSLVGTGFGSPLHF
CDR3 DNA: TGCGCCAGCAGCTTGGTCGGGACAGGGTTCGGTTCACCCCTCCACTTT

V gene: TRBV29-1
J gene: TRBJ2-4
CDR3 length: 16
D gene: TRBD1
clone size: NA
CDR3 protein: CSVAPRQGATKNIQYF
CDR3 DNA: TGCAGCGTTGCTCCCCGGCAGGGGGCGACCAAAAACATTCAGTACTTC

V gene: TRBV10-2
J gene: TRBJ2-5
CDR3 length: 13
D gene: NA
clone size: NA
CDR3 protein: CASSRLSEGTQYF
CDR3 DNA: TGCGCCAGCAGCCGCTTGAGCGAAGGGACCCAGTACTTC

V gene: TRBV19
J gene: TRBJ1-5
CDR3 length: 15
D gene: TRBD1
clone size: NA
CDR3 protein: CASRGQGYSNQPQHF
CDR3 DNA: TGTGCCAGTAGGGGACAGGGGTATAGCAATCAGCCCCAGCATTTT

V gene: TRBV11-2
J gene: TRBJ2-3
CDR3 length: 16
D gene: NA
clone size: NA
CDR3 protein: CASSSRGRLSTDTQYF
CDR3 DNA: TGTGCCAGCAGCTCACGGGGGAGACTAAGCACAGATACGCAGTATTTT

V gene: TRBV10-3
J gene: TRBJ2-7
CDR3 length: 14
D gene: NA
clone size: NA
CDR3 protein: CATGPGTFRLEQYF
CDR3 DNA: TGTGCCACAGGGCCCGGGACGTTTCGTCTCGAGCAGTACTTC

V gene: TRBV21-1
J gene: TRBJ1-2
CDR3 length: 15
D gene: NA
clone size: NA
CDR3 protein: CASSKEEGEGYGYTF
CDR3 DNA: TGTGCCAGCAGCAAAGAAGAGGGTGAAGGGTATGGCTACACCTTC

V gene: TRBV19
J gene: TRBJ1-2
CDR3 length: 14
D gene: TRBD1
clone size: NA
CDR3 protein: CASSMDRGNYGYTF
CDR3 DNA: TGTGCCAGTAGTATGGACAGGGGTAACTATGGCTACACCTTC

V gene: TRBV6-5
J gene: TRBJ1-4
CDR3 length: 13
D gene: NA
clone size: once
CDR3 protein: CASSPGFNEKLFF
CDR3 DNA: TGTGCCAGCAGTCCAGGGTTTAATGAAAAACTGTTTTTT

V gene: TRBV5-4
J gene: TRBJ2-3
CDR3 length: 17
D gene: NA
clone size: NA
CDR3 protein: CASSPDIGGPGTDTQYF
CDR3 DNA: TGTGCCAGCAGCCCCGATATAGGGGGGCCGGGCACAGATACGCAGTATTTT

V gene: TRBV18
J gene: TRBJ2-2
CDR3 length: 16
D gene: NA
clone size: NA
CDR3 protein: CASSPPAQGWTGELFF
CDR3 DNA: TGTGCCAGCTCACCACCTGCCCAGGGGTGGACCGGGGAGCTGTTTTTT

V gene: TRBV5-6
J gene: TRBJ2-1
CDR3 length: 14
D gene: NA
clone size: NA
CDR3 protein: CASSPQGGHNLQFF
CDR3 DNA: TGTGCCAGCAGCCCACAGGGCGGCCATAACTTGCAGTTCTTC

V gene: TRBV21-1
J gene: TRBJ1-3
CDR3 length: 15
D gene: NA
clone size: NA
CDR3 protein: CASTSQGGSGNTIYF
CDR3 DNA: TGTGCCAGCACCTCACAAGGGGGGTCTGGAAACACCATATATTTT

V gene: TRBV4-2
J gene: TRBJ2-7
CDR3 length: 17
D gene: NA
clone size: NA
CDR3 protein: CASSPPRSRLILYEQYF
CDR3 DNA: TGTGCCAGCAGTCCCCCCCGGTCCCGACTAATACTATACGAGCAGTACTTC

V gene: TRBV27
J gene: TRBJ1-1
CDR3 length: 14
D gene: NA
clone size: NA
CDR3 protein: CASGRGGARTEAFF
CDR3 DNA: TGTGCCAGCGGCCGAGGGGGGGCGCGTACTGAAGCTTTCTTT

V gene: TRBV2
J gene: TRBJ1-2
CDR3 length: 12
D gene: NA
clone size: NA
CDR3 protein: CASRDSLGGYTF
CDR3 DNA: TGTGCCAGCAGGGATAGTCTAGGTGGCTACACCTTC

V gene: TRBV9
J gene: TRBJ1-5
CDR3 length: 11
D gene: TRBD1
clone size: NA
CDR3 protein: CASSDKTGWHF
CDR3 DNA: TGTGCCAGCAGCGATAAGACAGGGTGGCATTTT

V gene: TRBV9
J gene: TRBJ1-6
CDR3 length: 14
D gene: TRBD1
clone size: NA
CDR3 protein: CASSPRQGSSPLHF
CDR3 DNA: TGTGCCAGCAGCCCCAGACAGGGGAGCTCACCCCTCCACTTT

V gene: TRBV9
J gene: TRBJ1-1
CDR3 length: 13
D gene: NA
clone size: once
CDR3 protein: CASSVGGHTEAFF
CDR3 DNA: TGTGCCAGCAGCGTAGGGGGCCACACTGAAGCTTTCTTT

V gene: TRBV7-9
J gene: TRBJ2-5
CDR3 length: 14
D gene: TRBD1
clone size: NA
CDR3 protein: CASSEDRAKETQYF
CDR3 DNA: TGTGCCAGCAGCGAGGACAGGGCTAAAGAGACCCAGTACTTC

V gene: TRBV5-6
J gene: TRBJ1-2
CDR3 length: 12
D gene: NA
clone size: NA
CDR3 protein: CASSLSVAAYTF
CDR3 DNA: TGTGCCAGCAGCTTGTCAGTGGCGGCCTACACCTTC

V gene: TRBV6-5
J gene: TRBJ2-3
CDR3 length: 15
D gene: TRBD2
clone size: NA
CDR3 protein: CASAWGGGDTDTQYF
CDR3 DNA: TGTGCCAGCGCGTGGGGCGGGGGGGACACAGATACGCAGTATTTT

V gene: TRBV2
J gene: TRBJ2-5
CDR3 length: 14
D gene: NA
clone size: NA
CDR3 protein: CASSVGQGGETQYF
CDR3 DNA: TGTGCCAGCAGTGTTGGCCAGGGCGGGGAGACCCAGTACTTC

V gene: TRBV7-9
J gene: TRBJ2-7
CDR3 length: 13
D gene: NA
clone size: NA
CDR3 protein: CASSLQGPYEQYF
CDR3 DNA: TGTGCCAGCAGCTTGCAGGGACCCTACGAGCAGTACTTC

V gene: TRBV5-5
J gene: TRBJ1-6
CDR3 length: 14
D gene: NA
clone size: few
CDR3 protein: CASSLVLYNSPLHF
CDR3 DNA: TGTGCCAGCAGCTTGGTGCTCTATAATTCACCCCTCCACTTT

V gene: TRBV7-9
J gene: TRBJ1-3
CDR3 length: 16
D gene: TRBD1
clone size: NA
CDR3 protein: CASSPRQGAGGNTIYF
CDR3 DNA: TGTGCCAGCAGCCCCCGACAGGGGGCGGGTGGAAACACCATATATTTT

V gene: TRBV7-3
J gene: TRBJ1-5
CDR3 length: 13
D gene: NA
clone size: NA
CDR3 protein: CASSLTRDQPQHF
CDR3 DNA: TGTGCCAGCAGCTTAACGAGGGATCAGCCCCAGCATTTT

V gene: TRBV6-5
J gene: TRBJ1-1
CDR3 length: 14
D gene: NA
clone size: NA
CDR3 protein: CASSRRRLNTEAFF
CDR3 DNA: TGTGCCAGCAGCCGGCGACGGCTGAACACTGAAGCTTTCTTT

V gene: TRBV4-2
J gene: TRBJ1-2
CDR3 length: 19
D gene: TRBD1
clone size: NA
CDR3 protein: CASSRRDSSLPGTNYGYTF
CDR3 DNA: TGTGCCAGCAGCCGTCGGGACAGTTCTCTCCCCGGCACTAACTATGGCTACACCTTC

V gene: TRBV7-9
J gene: TRBJ1-5
CDR3 length: 16
D gene: NA
clone size: few
CDR3 protein: CASSYRSCNGNQPQHF
CDR3 DNA: TGTGCCAGCAGCTACAGGAGTTGCAATGGCAATCAGCCCCAGCATTTT

V gene: TRBV19
J gene: TRBJ1-2
CDR3 length: 11
D gene: NA
clone size: once
CDR3 protein: CASRGGTGYTF
CDR3 DNA: TGTGCCAGTAGGGGAGGGACCGGCTACACCTTC

V gene: TRBV6-1
J gene: TRBJ1-5
CDR3 length: 15
D gene: NA
clone size: NA
CDR3 protein: CASSGGGTSNQPQHF
CDR3 DNA: TGTGCCAGCAGTGGGGGGGGGACTAGCAATCAGCCCCAGCATTTT

V gene: TRBV6-4
J gene: TRBJ1-2
CDR3 length: 16
D gene: TRBD1
clone size: NA
CDR3 protein: CASSDTRQGRVYGYTF
CDR3 DNA: TGTGCCAGCAGTGACACTAGACAGGGGAGAGTTTATGGCTACACCTTC

V gene: TRBV28
J gene: TRBJ1-2
CDR3 length: 17
D gene: NA
clone size: NA
CDR3 protein: CASRSNREISGDYGYTF
CDR3 DNA: TGTGCCAGCAGATCGAACCGTGAAATCTCAGGGGACTATGGCTACACCTTC

V gene: TRBV2
J gene: TRBJ1-5
CDR3 length: 14
D gene: TRBD1
clone size: NA
CDR3 protein: CASTRTGVNQPQHF
CDR3 DNA: TGTGCCAGCACGCGGACAGGGGTTAATCAGCCCCAGCATTTT

V gene: TRBV5-4
J gene: TRBJ2-1
CDR3 length: 12
D gene: NA
clone size: NA
CDR3 protein: CASSFSYNEQFF
CDR3 DNA: TGTGCCAGCAGCTTCTCCTACAATGAGCAGTTCTTC

V gene: TRBV7-9
J gene: TRBJ2-1
CDR3 length: 15
D gene: NA
clone size: NA
CDR3 protein: CASSHRGNLYNEQFF
CDR3 DNA: TGTGCCAGCAGCCATAGGGGAAATCTATACAATGAGCAGTTCTTC

V gene: TRBV5-6
J gene: TRBJ2-6
CDR3 length: 17
D gene: NA
clone size: NA
CDR3 protein: CASSLGRGYRGANVLTF
CDR3 DNA: TGTGCCAGCAGCTTGGGTCGCGGATACAGGGGGGCCAACGTCCTGACTTTC

V gene: TRBV5-1
J gene: TRBJ1-1
CDR3 length: 14
D gene: NA
clone size: NA
CDR3 protein: CASSPRWANTEAFF
CDR3 DNA: TGCGCCAGCAGCCCCCGTTGGGCCAACACTGAAGCTTTCTTT